This TCR beta chain was sequenced during a study of shared clonotypes between healthy human individuals. Overall study results and limits: The small donor group covered limited genetic and exposure diversity.

Sequencing was performed with immunoSEQ multiplex PCR; in TCRdb, only in-frame clones are kept and a portion is missing. The sample has approximately 2,300,000 clones; about nine tenths are singletons. On this clone itself: Its target is unknown.

The sample was naive CD4+ T cells from PBMCs. The subset was: CD45RA+ positively selected. The origin of this receptor is a man in his late teens or twenties in good health. Some clones in this sample may be carry-over from other donors' samples.

Here the CDR3 reads CASSEGPVPYTEAFF. Here the CDR3 DNA reads TGTGCCAGCAGTGAAGGGCCGGTTCCTTACACTGAAGCTTTCTTT. The J gene is TRBJ1-1, the V gene TRBV2; D is uncertain. There are 15 residues in the CDR3. Trimming took 1 base from V and 3 from J, leaving 12 bases between them. Per germline, CDR1 SNHLY and CDR2 FYNNEI.